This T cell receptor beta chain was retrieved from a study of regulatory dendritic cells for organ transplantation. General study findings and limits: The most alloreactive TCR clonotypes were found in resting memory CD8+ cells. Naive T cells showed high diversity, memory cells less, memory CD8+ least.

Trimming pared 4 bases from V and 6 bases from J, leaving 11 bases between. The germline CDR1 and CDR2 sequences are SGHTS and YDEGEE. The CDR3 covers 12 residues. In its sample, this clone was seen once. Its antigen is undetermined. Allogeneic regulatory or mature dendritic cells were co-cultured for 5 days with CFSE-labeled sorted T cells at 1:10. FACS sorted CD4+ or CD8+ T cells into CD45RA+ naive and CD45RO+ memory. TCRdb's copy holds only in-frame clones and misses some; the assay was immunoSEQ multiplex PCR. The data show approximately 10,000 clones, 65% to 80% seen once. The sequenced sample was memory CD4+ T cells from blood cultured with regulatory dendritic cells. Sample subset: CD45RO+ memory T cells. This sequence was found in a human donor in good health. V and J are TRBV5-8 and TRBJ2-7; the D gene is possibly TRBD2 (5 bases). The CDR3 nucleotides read TGTGCCAGCAGCCCGCGAGCGGCCGAGCAGTACTTC. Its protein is CASSPRAAEQYF. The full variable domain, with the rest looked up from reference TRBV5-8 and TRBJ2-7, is EAGVTQSPTHLIKTRGQQATLRCSPISGHTSVYWYQQALGLGLQFLLWYDEGEERNRGNFPPRFSGRQFPNYSSELNVNALELEDSALYLCASSPRAAEQYFGPGTRLTVT.